This T cell receptor beta chain was observed in a study of human CD8 memory T cell subsets (dated by TCRdb to the early 2020s). In the study overall: To assess how stem-like (TSTEM), progenitor exhausted-like (TPEX) and effector memory CD8+ T cell subsets are clonally related, the TCRbeta repertoires of these three subsets were compared. Several donors each provided TSTEM, TPEX and effector memory subsets, from which TCRbeta repertoires were obtained. Overall results and qualifications from the work: Both stem-like subsets shared clonotypes with effector memory cells, but TSTEM and TPEX repertoires overlapped minimally, suggesting distinct antigen spectra. TSTEM and TPEX subsets showed similarly high normalized Shannon-Wiener diversity, whereas effector memory subsets were comparatively less diverse. Only TCRbeta chains were sequenced, and repertoire comparisons were based on more than five donors, with testing performed by paired t-tests and Bonferroni correction. Based on Chao1 estimates, TSTEM subsets appeared to have greater repertoire diversity than TPEX subsets, which could potentially reflect a broader range of specificities.

For sequencing, a NextSeq 550 was employed. A Human TCR Profiling Kit was used to prepare UMI-labeled 5' RACE TCRbeta libraries. Every TCRbeta library was prepared in parallel with an identical number of PCR cycles. Regarding the original processing steps: Each TCRbeta library contained between about 3,000 and 18,000 functional CDR3beta clonotypes. UMI extraction and consensus assembly used MIGEC 1.2.9, requiring at least three reads per UMI. MiXCR 3.0.3 was used to extract in-frame CDR3beta repertoires. After each sample was downsampled to 42,000 randomly selected UMIs, diversity metrics were computed in VDJtools 1.2.1. For each sample pair, the repertoire overlap metrics D, R and F2 were calculated in VDJtools using the top 3,000 clones. TCRdb reprocessed the reads and provides one entry for every CDR3 protein sequence; no DNA is given. The V and J calls and clone size are TCRdb's, not the authors'. The sample's table covers roughly 5,000 distinct CDR3 sequences. The ten largest clones capture about 17% of the sample.

From its cysteine to its phenylalanine, the CDR3 spans 15 amino acids. The DNA sequence is not available. Reading the germline V gene gives CDR1 MNHEY and CDR2 SVGAGI. Concerning this clonotype: No cognate antigen has been identified for it.

Early differentiated memory cells that were CCR7+ PD-1+ TIGIT+ and had dysfunctional, exhausted-like traits were classified as progenitor exhausted-like memory CD8+ T cells (TPEX). Density gradient separation was used to isolate peripheral blood mononuclear cells from buffy coats of healthy donors. In the study, total CD8+ T cells were enriched by negative magnetic separation with EasySep or MojoSort CD8+ T cell isolation kits. An RNeasy Mini Kit was used to extract total RNA from duplicate vials of around 140,000 sorted CD8+ T cells per subset. PBMCs were used either fresh or after cryopreservation in fetal bovine serum containing around 10% DMSO. Fluorescence-activated cell sorting on a FACSAria III was used to sort CD8+ T cell subsets to purity.

This sequence uses TRBV6-5 and TRBJ2-1; TCRdb's D call of TRBD2 is untestable without DNA. This sequence was found in a human donor in good health. The source material was CD8+ T cells from PBMCs. CDR3 region: CASSYSLLAGPEQFF.